This T cell receptor beta chain derives from a study of T cells in Graves' hyperthyroidism and ophthalmopathy. This clonotype was detected only a few times. Graves' hyperthyroidism qualified as stable when ophthalmopathy did not progress within 18 months. Researchers amplified the TCR beta CDR3 regions from RNA transcripts. A first-round RT-PCR of the TCR CDR3 used the HTBI primer set. TCRdb used MiXCR to reprocess the multiplex PCR reads, holding one entry per CDR3 protein. This table has 300,000 to 450,000 distinct CDR3 sequences, about 25% appearing once. V lost 5 bases to trimming and J lost 9 bases, with 13 bases between them. CDR1 and CDR2 (germline): SQVTM, ANQGSEA. The CDR3 contains 11 residues.

V is TRBV29-1 and J is TRBJ1-1; no clear D. The sample consisted of blood. The sequence was obtained from a man aged 50 to 59 with Graves' hyperthyroidism. For the CDR3, the DNA is TGCAGCGTTTTCCCCCAGACACAAGCTTTCTTT. It specifies CSVFPQTQAFF.